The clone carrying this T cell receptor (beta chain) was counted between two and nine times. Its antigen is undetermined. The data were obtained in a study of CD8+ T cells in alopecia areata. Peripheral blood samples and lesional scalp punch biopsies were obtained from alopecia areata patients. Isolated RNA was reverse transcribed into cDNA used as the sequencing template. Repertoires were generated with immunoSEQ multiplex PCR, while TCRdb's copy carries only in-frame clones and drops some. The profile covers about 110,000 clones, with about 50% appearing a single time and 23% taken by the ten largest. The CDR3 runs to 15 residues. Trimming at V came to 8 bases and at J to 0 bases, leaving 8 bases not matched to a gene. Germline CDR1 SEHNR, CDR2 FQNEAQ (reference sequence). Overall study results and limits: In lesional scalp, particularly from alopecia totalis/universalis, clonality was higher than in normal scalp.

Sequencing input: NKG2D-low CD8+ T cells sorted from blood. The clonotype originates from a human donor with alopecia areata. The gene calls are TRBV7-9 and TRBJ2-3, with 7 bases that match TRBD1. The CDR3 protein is CASLGTAQSTDTQYF. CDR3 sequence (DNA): TGTGCCAGCCTAGGGACAGCCCAAAGCACAGATACGCAGTATTTT.